Each of the 24 T cell receptor beta chains below was sequenced from the same sample in a study of PD-L1 blockade in urothelial cancer. Sample time point: pretreatment peripheral blood. Repertoires were generated with immunoSEQ multiplex PCR, while TCRdb's copy carries only in-frame clones and drops some. The sample has 84,000 or so clones, roughly 84% seen once; the top ten hold approximately 15%. This material consisted of PBMCs, taken around atezolizumab (anti-PD-L1) treatment. The receptor source for this set is a man aged 60-69 years with urothelial cancer.

V usage is TRBV4-1 and J usage is TRBJ1-5; D not resolved. From germline, CDR1 is MGHRA and CDR2 YSYEKL. The V end lost 0 bases, the J end lost 6 bases, and 12 bases lay between the germline ends. This CDR3 spans 15 amino acids. The CDR3 DNA reads TGCGCCAGCAGCCAAGAAGGCGAGCGGAGTCAGCCCCAGCATTTT. Its translation is CASSQEGERSQPQHF.

Here the CDR3 DNA reads TGTGCCTGGAGTCTAGACGGAGTGGGCAATCAGCCCCAGCATTTT. Amino acids: CAWSLDGVGNQPQHF. The rearrangement joins TRBV30 to TRBJ1-5, with no clear D. Trimming pared 2 bases from V and 2 bases from J, leaving 13 bases between. This CDR3 comprises 15 residues. Germline V CDR1 and CDR2: GTSNPN, SVGIG (reference sequence). The whole variable domain, filled in from reference TRBV30 and TRBJ1-5, reads SQTIHQWPATLVQPVGSPLSLECTVEGTSNPNLYWYRQAAGRGLQLLFYSVGIGQISSEVPQNLSASRPQDRQFILSSKKLLLSDSGFYLCAWSLDGVGNQPQHFGDGTRLSIL.

The rearrangement links TRBV2 to TRBJ2-6; possible D gene TRBD1, 5 bases. The CDR3 length is 12 residues. V lost 5 bases and J 13 bases, leaving 12 bases between the germline ends. Germline CDR1 and CDR2: SNHLY and FYNNEI. Here the CDR3 reads CASSTDSPVLTF. For the CDR3, the DNA is TGTGCCAGCAGTACAGACAGCCCAGTCCTGACTTTC. The full variable domain, with the rest looked up from reference TRBV2 and TRBJ2-6, is EPEVTQTPSHQVTQMGQEVILRCVPISNHLYFYWYRQILGQKVEFLVSFYNNEISEKSEIFDDQFSVERPDGSNFTLKIRSTKLEDSAMYFCASSTDSPVLTFGAGSRLTVL.

The V and J genes are TRBV7-8 and TRBJ2-2; TRBD2 aligns across 13 bases. This CDR3 spans 18 amino acids. V shed 0 bases and J 5 bases; nucleotides not matched to a gene: 6. Germline values: CDR1 SGHVS, CDR2 FQNEAQ. The CDR3 is CASSLAWTSGSGTGELFF. In DNA form, the CDR3 reads TGTGCCAGCAGCTTAGCGTGGACTAGCGGGAGTGGGACCGGGGAGCTGTTTTTT.

The chain combines TRBV13 with TRBJ1-2, with D maybe TRBD1 (6 bases). Germline loops: CDR1 PRHDT, CDR2 FYEKMQ (reference sequence). There are 15 residues in the CDR3. The V end lost 2 bases, the J end lost 7 bases, and 17 bases lay between the germline ends. The CDR3, as DNA: TGTGCCAGCAGCTTACAGGGGCCCACGGGGCTTGGCTACACCTTC. Translating gives CASSLQGPTGLGYTF.

The J gene is TRBJ2-1, the V gene TRBV28, with 10 bases lining up with TRBD2. In germline, CDR1 is MDHEN, CDR2 SYDVKM. CDR3 length: 13 residues. Unmatched junction bases numbered 6, after V lost 10 bases and J lost 6 bases. In DNA form, the CDR3 reads TGTGCCACCTTAGTAGCGGGAGGCAATGAGCAGTTCTTC. Translating it yields CATLVAGGNEQFF.

The rearrangement uses TRBV2 and TRBJ1-2; the D gene is possibly TRBD1 (6 bases). This CDR3 has 15 amino acids. The V end was cut by 6 bases, the J end by 7 bases, with 21 bases between. Per the germline V gene, CDR1 is SNHLY and CDR2 is FYNNEI. CDR3 residues: CASRGPGHILIGYTF. As DNA, the CDR3 is TGTGCCAGCAGGGGTCCGGGACACATTTTGATTGGCTACACCTTC.

The chain links TRBV19 to TRBJ1-5, with D possibly being TRBD1 (6 bases). Germline values: CDR1 LNHDA, CDR2 SQIVND (reference sequence). The ends were cut back, 7 bases at V and 8 bases at J, with 18 bases in the middle. There are 14 residues in the CDR3. The CDR3 protein is CASTPRQAQKPQHF. In DNA, the CDR3 is TGTGCCAGTACCCCAAGACAGGCCCAGAAGCCCCAGCATTTT.

This chain links TRBV7-6 with TRBJ2-1; TRBD1 agrees at 7 bases. The CDR3 is 13 amino acids. Germline CDR1 SGHVS, CDR2 FNYEAQ. V dropped 4 bases and J dropped 8; count of bases not matched to a gene: 5. The CDR3 DNA reads TGTGCCAGCAGCTCGACAGGGTTCGATGAGCAGTTCTTC. The encoded protein is CASSSTGFDEQFF.

This clone appeared a single time. The CDR3 spells CASSYQANYGYTF. The CDR3 coding sequence is TGTGCCAGCAGTTACCAGGCGAACTATGGCTACACCTTC. The chain joins TRBV27 to TRBJ1-2, with D unclear. This CDR3 is built from 13 residues. Germline V gives CDR1 MNHEY, CDR2 SMNVEV (reference sequence). Between the trimmed V and J ends, which lost 4 bases and 2 bases, there was a span of 8 bases.

The chain carries TRBV7-9 and TRBJ2-1; 12 bases align to TRBD2. There are 17 residues in the CDR3. With 5 bases clipped from V and 1 base from J, the junction kept 6 bases outside the gene matches. CDR1 SEHNR and CDR2 FQNEAQ come from the germline V gene (reference sequence). The CDR3 region has the DNA TGTGCCAGCAGCACTTCTCTAGCGGGAGGGTCCTACAATGAGCAGTTCTTC. It codes for CASSTSLAGGSYNEQFF.

The chain couples TRBV13 to TRBJ1-2; no definite D call. Trimming stripped 3 bases from V and 8 bases from J, with 10 bases between. The CDR3 length is 12 residues. Germline loops: CDR1 PRHDT, CDR2 FYEKMQ (reference sequence). Here the CDR3 DNA reads TGTGCCAGCAGCTTTCTAGGTACGGGCTACACCTTC. This translates into CASSFLGTGYTF.

The J gene is TRBJ2-5, the V gene TRBV18; D ambiguous. Germline CDR1 KGHSH, CDR2 LQKENI. V was clipped by 4 bases and J by 5 bases, with 8 bases between them. This CDR3 region has 12 residues. For the CDR3, the DNA is TGTGCCAGCTCACTCTCGGTTGAGACCCAGTACTTC. Its protein is CASSLSVETQYF.

V and J are TRBV10-3 and TRBJ1-1; tentatively, D is TRBD1 (6 bases). The CDR3 has 14 residues. V lost 0 bases, J lost 5 bases, and 10 bases lay in between. Germline V gene lookup returns CDR1 ENHRY and CDR2 SYGVKD. CDR3 protein: CAISESGRGTEAFF. The CDR3 region has the DNA TGTGCCATCAGTGAGTCGGGCAGGGGAACTGAAGCTTTCTTT.

In this sample, this clone turned up a few times. V usage is TRBV21-1 and J usage is TRBJ2-2; the DNA was not used to check the table's D call, TRBD1. TRBV21-1 is classified as a pseudogene. This CDR3 has 18 residues. CDR3 bases: TGTGCCAGCAGCAAAGAGGGACAGGGCCCCACGGGCACCGGGGAGCTGTTTTTT. Translation gives CASSKEGQGPTGTGELFF.

The CDR3 nucleotides read TGTGCCAGCAGAAACGACAGATCTAACTATGGCTACACCTTC. The encoded protein is CASRNDRSNYGYTF. The V gene is TRBV2, the J gene TRBJ1-2, with TRBD1 as a possible D gene (5 bases). The V end was cut by 6 bases, the J end by 0 bases, with 11 bases between. The germline gives CDR1 SNHLY, CDR2 FYNNEI. The CDR3 has 14 residues.

The DNA of the CDR3 is TGTGCCAGCAGCTTGGAGGTTAACACTGAAGCTTTCTTT. Translation gives CASSLEVNTEAFF. The chain employs TRBV7-3 and TRBJ1-1; no clear D. Looked up from germline, CDR1 is SGHTA and CDR2 is FQGTGA. CDR3 length equals 13 residues. With 3 bases removed from V and 2 bases from J, the gap between germline ends came to 7 bases.

The CDR3 reads CASSSSTDTQYF. The CDR3 nucleotides read TGCGCCAGCAGCTCTAGCACAGATACGCAGTATTTT. The rearrangement joins TRBV5-1 to TRBJ2-3; D not certain. Trimming removed 3 bases from V and 0 bases from J, with 2 bases in between. Germline loops: CDR1 SGHRS, CDR2 YFSETQ. The CDR3 is 12 residues long.

The chain has TRBV5-1 and TRBJ2-3; D might be TRBD1 (6 bases). V was pared by 0 bases and J by 0 bases, with 11 bases between. CDR3 size: 16 residues. Germline CDR1 reads SGHRS; CDR2 reads YFSETQ. The DNA for the CDR3 is TGCGCCAGCAGCTTGGCCAGGGGAACTAGCACAGATACGCAGTATTTT. It is translated as CASSLARGTSTDTQYF.

This chain joins TRBV5-1 and TRBJ2-3; a weak D match, TRBD1 (5 bases). Trimming took 0 bases from V and 4 from J, leaving 9 bases between them. The germline V gene encodes CDR1 SGHRS and CDR2 YFSETQ. This CDR3 has 14 amino acids. CDR3: CASSLGTLSDTQYF. For the CDR3, the DNA is TGCGCCAGCAGCTTGGGGACATTATCAGATACGCAGTATTTT.

The chain recombines TRBV28 with TRBJ1-2; 11 nucleotides match TRBD1. The CDR3 has 14 residues. V lost 7 bases to trimming and J lost 4 bases; unmatched junction nucleotides: 5. Germline CDR1 reads MDHEN; CDR2 reads SYDVKM. The CDR3 nucleotides are TGTGCCAGCATTCCGGGACAGGGGGTCTATGGCTACACCTTC. Protein product: CASIPGQGVYGYTF.

V is TRBV7-3 and J is TRBJ2-3; perhaps TRBD1 as D (6 bases). This CDR3 has 16 residues. Germline assignment: CDR1 SGHTA and CDR2 FQGTGA. Trimming left V 5 bases short and J 6 bases short, with 21 bases between. CDR3 in amino acids: CASSPTSGVGWDTQYF. The CDR3 nucleotides are TGTGCCAGCAGCCCCACGTCAGGGGTAGGGTGGGATACGCAGTATTTT.

Only a few counts were recorded for this clone. J is TRBJ2-7 and V is TRBV5-4; 7 bases align to TRBD1. Germline V gives CDR1 SGHNT, CDR2 YYREEE (reference sequence). Trimming cost V 3 bases and J 0 bases; bases outside gene matches: 9. This CDR3 is built from 16 residues. The CDR3 here is CASSSRWDSSSYEQYF. CDR3 sequence (DNA): TGTGCCAGCAGCTCCCGTTGGGACAGCAGCTCCTACGAGCAGTACTTC. The entire variable domain, with the rest obtained from reference TRBV5-4 and TRBJ2-7, is as follows: ETGVTQSPTHLIKTRGQQVTLRCSSQSGHNTVSWYQQALGQGPQFIFQYYREEENGRGNFPPRFSGLQFPNYSSELNVNALELDDSALYLCASSSRWDSSSYEQYFGPGTRLTVT.

The DNA of the CDR3 is TGTGCCAGCAGCTTGGACAGTCGTAACTATGGCTACACCTTC. Protein sequence: CASSLDSRNYGYTF. The chain joins TRBV7-2 to TRBJ1-2; a possible D gene is TRBD1 (6 bases). There are 14 residues in the CDR3. Trimming took off 3 bases at V and 1 base at J, with 9 bases between the two ends. The germline gives CDR1 SGHTA, CDR2 FQGNSA. Complete variable domain (other parts from reference TRBV7-2 and TRBJ1-2): GAGVSQSPSNKVTEKGKDVELRCDPISGHTALYWYRQSLGQGLEFLIYFQGNSAPDKSGLPSDRFSAERTGGSVSTLTIQRTQQEDSAVYLCASSLDSRNYGYTFGSGTRLTVV.